Detailed here is one T cell receptor beta chain. Its antigen remains unidentified. A much larger clone differs from this one at a single base, so this may be a read error. The germline CDR1 and CDR2 sequences are SEHNR and FQNEAQ (reference sequence). The CDR3 spans 15 residues. Each CDR3 protein gets one entry after TCRdb re-called the multiplex PCR reads with MiXCR. The sample shows fewer than 150,000 distinct CDR3 sequences, approximately 22% of them seen only once. This sample is drawn from a study of breast tumors, draining lymph nodes, adjacent tissues. Overall study findings and caveats: The data were judged consistent with most tumor T cells coming from lymph node and expanding in tumor.

Samples came from axillary lymph nodes draining the breast cancer. The sequenced material came from axillary lymph node tissue. This sequence originates from a female donor with breast cancer. Some clones in this sample may be carry-over from other donors' samples. The rearrangement links TRBV7-9 to TRBJ2-2; 8 nucleotides align to TRBD2. This CDR3 is CASVWGDSGTGEPFF. For the CDR3, the DNA is TGTGCCAGCGTTTGGGGGGATAGCGGGACCGGGGAGCCGTTTTTT.